This T cell receptor (beta chain) was recorded in a study of CD8+CD57+ T cells in acquired aplastic anemia. Study-level background: The study obtained an average of around 2.9 ug of DNA from sorted CD4+ and CD8+ cells.

Individuals selected for sequencing had exhibited CD8+CD57+ cell expansion on flow cytometry. The cohort consisted entirely of patients having severe acquired aplastic anemia. The study sampled blood from patients who had received no therapy. V lost 3 bases and J lost 4, with 11 bases in between. From germline, CDR1 is LNHDA and CDR2 SQIVND (reference sequence). This CDR3 comprises 14 residues. At least ten counts were recorded for this clonotype. The antigen is unknown. Template material for TCR beta VDJ and CDR3 profiling consisted of genomic DNA. TCRdb fed the reads into MiXCR, producing one record per CDR3 protein. The sample has more than 150,000 distinct CDR3 sequences, 48% seen once. Study-wide results and caveats: No significant patient-versus-control difference appeared in CD8+ Simpson's diversity.

This receptor was identified in a human donor with aplastic anemia. The chain combines TRBV19 with TRBJ2-3, with TRBD2 as a possible D gene (5 bases). The sample consisted of sorted CD4+, CD8+, or CD8+CD57+ T cells (not recorded which) from PBMCs. The CDR3 DNA is TGTGCCAGTAGTATGGATTCGAGGGCAGATACGCAGTATTTT. The encoded protein is CASSMDSRADTQYF. The full variable domain, completed using reference TRBV19 and TRBJ2-3, is DGGITQSPKYLFRKEGQNVTLSCEQNLNHDAMYWYRQDPGQGLRLIYYSQIVNDFQKGDIAEGYSVSREKKESFPLTVTSAQKNPTAFYLCASSMDSRADTQYFGPGTRLTVL.